This TCR beta chain was profiled in a study of regulatory T cells in long-lasting Graves disease (dated by TCRdb to 2020 to 2022). Notes on the research overall: Newly diagnosed Graves' disease patients had taken antithyroid drugs for less than 3 months. The study was registered as a clinical trial and conducted in China. A total of approximately 35 samples were covered by TCR sequencing, comprising approximately 13 persistent and around 20 newly diagnosed Graves' disease patients. Peripheral blood TCR sequencing and RNA sequencing compared persistent Graves' disease patients with newly diagnosed Graves' disease patients.

Based on the germline V gene, the CDR1 and CDR2 sequences are ENHRY and SYGVKD. The CDR3 starts with the cysteine, ends with the phenylalanine, and has 13 residues. Only CDR3 DNA is held: 39 bases, read in frame from base 1. Trimming at the junction amounts to 6 bases on V and 5 bases on J, and the germline ends lie 13 bases apart. Of note for this clonotype: Its antigen specificity is not known. No quality values exist for individual bases; no much larger clone is one base distant.

Library creation used multiplex PCR. The reads were generated on an Illumina HiSeq 4000. To build TCR beta libraries, CDR3 regions were amplified by Arm-PCR using iRepertoire HTBI primers. Gel purification was performed on PCR products prior to sequencing. On the authors' methods: A total of 62 TRBV and about 13 TRBJ segments were identified across samples and were used for gene usage analysis of CDR3 amino acid clonotypes. COPE and FqMerger were used to merge filtered high-quality paired reads into contigs. BLAST was used to align contigs to IMGT TRBV, TRBD and TRBJ reference genes, and CDR3 was defined according to IMGT. Clonotypes above 0.1% frequency were classified as highly expanded clones. Shannon entropy served as the measure of repertoire diversity, while the Gini coefficient captured V-J evenness. A clonotype was considered public if more than one individual shared it. The public reads were reprocessed in TCRdb via fastp at Q25 and MiXCR, keeping in-frame beta chains. Identical CDR3 protein sequences are pooled into one entry, listed with their most common genes and DNA. It is TCRdb's table, rather than the study itself, that gives the V and J calls and clone size. This sample holds roughly 560,000 distinct CDR3 sequences; approximately 16% were observed only once. The leading ten clones occupy roughly 25% of the sample.

The time point label here, explained by the study, means: newly diagnosed GD, antithyroid drugs for less than 3 months. For both TCR sequencing and RNA sequencing, RNA was extracted from PBMCs in TRIzol. Graves' disease was diagnosed according to American Thyroid Association guidelines. Patients for the study were recruited at an endocrinology department in Xi'an, China. Each patient gave around 9 milliliters of peripheral blood, collected in an EDTA anticoagulant tube. Ficoll Paque Plus density gradient separation was used to isolate PBMCs, and no further T cell sorting was performed. An Agilent 2100 Bioanalyzer and agarose gel were used to check RNA quality, and a NanoDrop 2000 was used to measure RNA concentration. Overall study outcomes, separate from this receptor: Lower TCR Shannon entropy and fewer highly expanded clones were observed in persistent Graves' disease patients than in newly diagnosed patients, which suggested clonal expansion. More public clonotypes were shared among persistent patients (approximately 3,000) than among newly diagnosed patients (more than 900). Sequencing and analysis were limited to the TCR beta chain. The authors acknowledged the small sample size as a limitation that may reduce accuracy. Preferential use of TRBV28, TRBJ1-2 and TRBJ2-5 was observed in persistent disease, whereas TRBV20-1 and TRBJ2-1 were favored in newly diagnosed disease. Peripheral blood alone was examined, since thyroid tissue, which constituted the primary lesion, could not be accessed.

The sample was also linked to a second study, of T cells in Graves' hyperthyroidism and ophthalmopathy. The second paper further reports: Stable Graves' hyperthyroidism was defined as the absence of progression to ophthalmopathy over 18 months of follow-up. Hyperthyroidism patients were newly diagnosed, had a disease duration of under 2 months, and were aged 18 to 65 years. The study excluded patients with uncontrolled infections, other autoimmune diseases, pregnancy or lactation. Clinical symptoms, serum thyroxine and TRAb, thyroid ultrasound, and orbital computed tomography formed the basis for the diagnoses. The first round of RT-PCR for the TCR CDR3 was performed with the HTBI primer set and the Qiagen OneStep RT-PCR kit. Most expanded thyroid clonotypes (frequency above 0.001) were also detected in blood, suggesting blood repertoires may reflect thyroid immune responses. A 13 V-J signature model separated ophthalmopathy from stable hyperthyroidism, with approximately 87% sensitivity and roughly 82% specificity in cross-validation and 80%/75% in testing. In validation, the model predicted progression to ophthalmopathy with approximately 70% sensitivity and less than 75% specificity, a median of about 6 months before onset. A discovery cohort of roughly 96 patients, roughly 43 with Graves' ophthalmopathy and 57 with stable Graves' hyperthyroidism, was used to find distinguishing TCR V-J signatures. Prospective prediction of ophthalmopathy was tested in an independent validation cohort of under 20 hyperthyroidism patients and some 17 patients who later progressed to ophthalmopathy. The 90 or so discovery patients were randomly split 7:3 into training and test sets. In addition, the study compared T-cell repertoires in thyroid tissue and in blood from roughly 6 Graves' hyperthyroidism patients. After sampling, hyperthyroidism patients received methimazole starting at 30 mg daily, and ophthalmopathy patients received high-dose intravenous methylprednisolone. Libraries were constructed in a second round of multiplex PCR, after which size selection and purification were performed. The libraries were sequenced on an Illumina HiSeq2000 using paired-end 100 bp reads. SOAPnuke was used to process the raw data, with reads discarded if the reads contained adapters or uncalled bases, had a mean Phred below 15, or lacked an exact constant-primer or identifier match. High-quality paired reads were merged with COPE v1.2.5, and unique nucleotide sequences were defined as clonotypes. Clonotypes were aligned to IMGT TRBV, TRBD and TRBJ reference segments using MiTCR v1.1. The analysis included only V-J combinations with a frequency above 0.0001, which together covered approximately 99% of the repertoires. A TCS score was defined as the ratio of F50 (clonal expansion) to E x V (chaos), with BLOSUM62-based TCRdist applied between CDR3 peptides within each V-J. Welch's t-statistics and random forest reduced 450 to 600 V-J features to under 15, which were used in a naive Bayes classifier (R e1071). No statistical method was used to set the sample size in advance, and investigators knew the group allocation. The paper reports TCR Vbeta CDR3 sequencing of approximately 130 peripheral blood samples: some 44 ophthalmopathy, about 75 hyperthyroidism and around 17 progressor patients.

The TCR sequence derives from a middle-aged woman with Graves disease. Donor details come from another sample of the same person, matched by shared clones. The sequence links TRBV10-3 to TRBJ2-5, with a tentative D call of TRBD1 or TRBD2, each matching 5 bases. Source: peripheral blood mononuclear cells (PBMCs), taken at new diagnosis, from a patient treated with antithyroid drugs. The encoded CDR3 is CAIRGPAGETQYF. The DNA is as follows: TGTGCCATCAGGGGACCAGCCGGGGAGACCCAGTACTTC.